This TCR beta chain stems from a study of blood T cell repertoires in COVID-19. About the research overall: Sample material is recorded as cDNA or gDNA derived from T cells, B-cell-depleted T cells, or PBMCs.

Living in under 30 US areas, the participants were between roughly 18 and 90 years of age. Cohorts were assigned according to the clinical history that participants reported. Resolution of symptoms, clearance, or two negative PCRs was present in recovered Cohort 3 donors. The CDR3 extends over 14 amino acids. V gave up 1 base and J gave up 8 bases; unmatched junction bases: 5. Germline V lookup: CDR1 MNHEY, CDR2 SVGAGI. Measured with immunoSEQ multiplex PCR; TCRdb has only the in-frame clones, and not every one. The sample lists roughly 150,000 clones, roughly 80% occurring once. The clonotype originates from a woman between 45 and 65 years old who had recovered from COVID-19. Sequenced input: PBMCs or T cells enriched from blood (not recorded which). V gene TRBV6-5 combines with J gene TRBJ1-1, with 9 bases lining up with TRBD1. The CDR3 DNA sequence: TGTGCCAGCAGTTACTACACAGGGGGCTCGGAAGCTTTCTTT. It specifies CASSYYTGGSEAFF.